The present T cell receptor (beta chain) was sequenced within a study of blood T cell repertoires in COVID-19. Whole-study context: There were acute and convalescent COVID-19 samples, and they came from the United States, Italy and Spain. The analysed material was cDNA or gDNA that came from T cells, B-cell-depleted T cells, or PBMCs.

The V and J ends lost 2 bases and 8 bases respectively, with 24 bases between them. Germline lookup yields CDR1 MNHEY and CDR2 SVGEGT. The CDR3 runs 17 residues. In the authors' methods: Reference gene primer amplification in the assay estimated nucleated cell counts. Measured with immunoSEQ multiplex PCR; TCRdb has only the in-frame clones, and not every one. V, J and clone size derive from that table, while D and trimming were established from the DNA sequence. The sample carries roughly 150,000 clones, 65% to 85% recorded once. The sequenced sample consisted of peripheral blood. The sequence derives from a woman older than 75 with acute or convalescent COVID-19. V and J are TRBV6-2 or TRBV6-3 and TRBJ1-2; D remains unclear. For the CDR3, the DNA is TGTGCCAGCAGTTACCACCTGTCAGGCCGCCAATATGGGGGCTACACCTTC. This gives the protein CASSYHLSGRQYGGYTF.